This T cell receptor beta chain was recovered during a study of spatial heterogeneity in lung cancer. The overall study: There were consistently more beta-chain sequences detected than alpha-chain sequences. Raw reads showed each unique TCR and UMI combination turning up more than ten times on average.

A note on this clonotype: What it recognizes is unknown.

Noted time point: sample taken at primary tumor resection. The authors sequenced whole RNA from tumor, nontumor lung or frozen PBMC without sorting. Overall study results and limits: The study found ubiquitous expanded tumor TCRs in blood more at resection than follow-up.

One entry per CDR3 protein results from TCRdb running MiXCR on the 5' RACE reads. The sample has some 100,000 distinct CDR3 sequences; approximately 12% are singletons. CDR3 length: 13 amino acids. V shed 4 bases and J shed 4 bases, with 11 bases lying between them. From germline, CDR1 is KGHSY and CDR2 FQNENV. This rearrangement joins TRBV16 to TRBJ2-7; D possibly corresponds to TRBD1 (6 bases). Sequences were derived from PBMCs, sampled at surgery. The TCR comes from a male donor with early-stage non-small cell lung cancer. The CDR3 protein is CASSPVRGYEQYF. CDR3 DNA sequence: TGTGCCAGCAGCCCCGTCAGGGGTTACGAGCAGTACTTC.